Sequencing of this T cell receptor beta chain was carried out in a study of OX40 agonist ivuxolimab in advanced cancers. Study overall: At doses from 0.01 to 10 mg/kg, patients were given intravenous ivuxolimab every 2 weeks. Study results and limitations: Fewer expanded clones were found on average in CD4+ than in CD8+ T cells.

As to this clone: The antigen is not known.

Produced via immunoSEQ multiplex PCR; TCRdb's table is partial and in-frame only. The sample lists roughly 100,000 clones, approximately 90% occurring once. The V and J ends lost 5 bases and 4 bases respectively, with 5 bases between them. Germline CDR1 reads MDHEN; CDR2 reads SYDVKM. CDR3 length: 11 amino acids. The source is an adult with an advanced solid tumor such as melanoma, head and neck, liver or kidney cancer. This chain uses TRBV28 with TRBJ1-1; D is unresolved. Sample: CD4+ or CD8+ T cells sorted from blood, taken in a trial of the OX40 agonist ivuxolimab. In nucleotides, the CDR3 is TGTGCCAGCAGTCCAAGCACTGAAGCTTTCTTT. This codes for CASSPSTEAFF.